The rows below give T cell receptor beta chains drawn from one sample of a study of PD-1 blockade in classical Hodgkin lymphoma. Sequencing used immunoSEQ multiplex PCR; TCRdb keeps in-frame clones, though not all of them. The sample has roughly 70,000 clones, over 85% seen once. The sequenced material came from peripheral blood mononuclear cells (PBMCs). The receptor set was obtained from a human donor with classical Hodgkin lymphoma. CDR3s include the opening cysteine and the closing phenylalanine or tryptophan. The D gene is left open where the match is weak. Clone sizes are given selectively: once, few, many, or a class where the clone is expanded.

CASSRDRVDQPQHF | TGTGCCAGCAGTCGCGACCGAGTTGATCAGCCCCAGCATTTT | TRBJ1-5 | - | - | TRBV7-9 | 14
CASSVGQGDEQFF | TGTGCCAGCAGCGTAGGCCAAGGTGATGAGCAGTTCTTC | TRBJ2-1 | - | - | TRBV9 | 13
CASSSGYGANVLTF | TGTGCCAGCAGTTCAGGGTATGGGGCCAACGTCCTGACTTTC | TRBJ2-6 | few | - | TRBV7-2 | 14
CASSDPGDAEAFF | TGCGCCAGCAGTGATCCGGGTGACGCCGAAGCTTTCTTT | TRBJ1-1 | - | - | TRBV10-2 | 13
CASSYLGGTEAFF | TGCGCCAGCAGCTACTTAGGGGGGACTGAAGCTTTCTTT | TRBJ1-1 | - | - | TRBV5-1 | 13
CASNLQGAGGYTF | TGTGCCAGCAACCTACAGGGGGCGGGAGGCTACACCTTC | TRBJ1-2 | - | TRBD1 | TRBV2 | 13
CASSVSTGPGYTF | TGTGCCAGCAGCGTCTCCACAGGACCTGGCTACACCTTC | TRBJ1-2 | few | - | TRBV7-9 | 13
CASSLYPGNTDTQYF | TGCGCCAGCAGCTTGTACCCGGGGAACACAGATACGCAGTATTTT | TRBJ2-3 | - | - | TRBV5-1 | 15
CASSQSREAGYNEQFF | TGCGCCAGCAGTCAATCGAGAGAGGCGGGATACAATGAGCAGTTCTTC | TRBJ2-1 | few | - | TRBV23-1 | 16
CASSYRSPLHF | TGTGCCAGCAGTTACCGTTCACCCCTCCACTTT | TRBJ1-6 | - | - | TRBV6-5 | 11
CASSKLPQGLGDRGQPQHF | TGTGCCAGTAGTAAGTTACCCCAAGGTTTAGGGGACAGGGGACAGCCCCAGCATTTT | TRBJ1-5 | once | TRBD1 | TRBV19 | 19
CASSSRGGNYGYTF | TGTGCCAGCAGCTCCCGGGGGGGCAACTATGGCTACACCTTC | TRBJ1-2 | - | - | TRBV5-4 | 14
CSAGQGNMNTEAFF | TGCAGCGCAGGACAGGGAAATATGAACACTGAAGCTTTCTTT | TRBJ1-1 | - | TRBD1 | TRBV29-1 | 14
CASSLVYKITDGYTF | TGTGCCAGCAGCTTAGTTTACAAGATCACTGATGGCTACACCTTC | TRBJ1-2 | - | - | TRBV11-3 | 15
CASSLVGQGAGGYEQYF | TGTGCCAGCAGTTTAGTGGGACAGGGGGCAGGAGGCTACGAGCAGTACTTC | TRBJ2-7 | medium-sized | TRBD1 | TRBV28 | 17
CASSVAGGAAGAQYF | TGTGCCAGCAGCGTAGCGGGGGGCGCCGCTGGGGCCCAGTACTTC | TRBJ2-5 | - | - | TRBV9 | 15
CASSSPGTGGNYGYTF | TGTGCCAGCAGTTCCCCCGGGACAGGGGGGAACTATGGCTACACCTTC | TRBJ1-2 | - | TRBD1 | TRBV28 | 16
CASPRQQGSYEQYF | TGTGCCAGCCCAAGACAGCAAGGCTCCTACGAGCAGTACTTC | TRBJ2-7 | once | - | TRBV27 | 14
CASSQGEGTEAFF | TGTGCCAGTTCACAGGGCGAGGGCACTGAAGCTTTCTTT | TRBJ1-1 | - | - | TRBV18 | 13
CASSSAGGDGYTF | TGTGCCAGCAGTTCAGCAGGGGGAGATGGCTACACCTTC | TRBJ1-2 | - | TRBD1 | TRBV27 | 13
CASRRGAYEQYF | TGTGCCAGCAGAAGGGGGGCCTACGAGCAGTACTTC | TRBJ2-7 | - | - | TRBV6-1 | 12
CASSLVGLLQGNTEAFF | TGCGCCAGCAGCTTGGTAGGGCTCCTACAGGGGAACACTGAAGCTTTCTTT | TRBJ1-1 | - | - | TRBV5-1 | 17
CATSLGQGPRFNTEAFF | TGTGCCACCAGCCTGGGACAGGGCCCTCGATTTAACACTGAAGCTTTCTTT | TRBJ1-1 | once | TRBD1 | TRBV15 | 17
CASSFGQFYGYTF | TGTGCCAGCAGCTTCGGACAGTTCTATGGCTACACCTTC | TRBJ1-2 | - | - | TRBV5-6 | 13
CASSVTSELTDTQYF | TGTGCCAGCAGCGTTACTAGCGAACTCACAGATACGCAGTATTTT | TRBJ2-3 | - | TRBD2 | TRBV9 | 15
CASSRGWSYGYTF | TGTGCCAGCAGTAGGGGTTGGAGCTATGGCTACACCTTC | TRBJ1-2 | - | - | TRBV28 | 13
CASSFGQGYTEAFF | TGTGCCAGCAGCTTTGGGCAGGGGTACACTGAAGCTTTCTTT | TRBJ1-1 | few | - | TRBV7-6 | 14
CASSIYSGTYEQYF | TGTGCCAGTAGTATTTACTCAGGGACCTACGAGCAGTACTTC | TRBJ2-7 | - | - | TRBV19 | 14
CASSSTSYEQYF | TGTGCCAGCAGCTCCACGTCCTACGAGCAGTACTTC | TRBJ2-7 | - | - | TRBV7-2 | 12
CASRYTGTGGYEQYF | TGTGCCAGCAGATATACCGGGACAGGGGGCTACGAGCAGTACTTC | TRBJ2-7 | - | TRBD1 | TRBV6-5 | 15
CASSIVASYEQYF | TGTGCCAGTAGTATAGTGGCCTCTTACGAGCAGTACTTC | TRBJ2-7 | - | - | TRBV19 | 13
CASRKMGGTGSYNEQFF | TGTGCCAGCAGAAAAATGGGGGGAACAGGGTCCTACAATGAGCAGTTCTTC | TRBJ2-1 | - | - | TRBV7-9 | 17
CASSFPRSPDYEQYF | TGTGCCAGCAGCTTCCCCCGTTCCCCCGACTACGAGCAGTACTTC | TRBJ2-7 | once | - | TRBV11-3 | 15
CAISESTGYTF | TGTGCCATCAGTGAGTCGACTGGCTACACCTTC | TRBJ1-2 | - | - | TRBV10-3 | 11
CACSQTGYEQYF | TGTGCCTGTTCGCAGACAGGTTACGAGCAGTACTTC | TRBJ2-7 | - | - | TRBV30 | 12
CASSEQVTGLGGYTF | TGTGCCAGCAGTGAACAAGTTACAGGGTTGGGTGGCTACACCTTC | TRBJ1-2 | - | - | TRBV2 | 15
CASKEGPAQHF | TGTGCCAGCAAAGAGGGCCCGGCCCAGCATTTT | TRBJ1-5 | - | - | TRBV2 | 11
CASSQGYGSVADTQYF | TGCGCCAGCAGCCAAGGTTACGGCTCTGTGGCAGATACGCAGTATTTT | TRBJ2-3 | - | - | TRBV4-1 | 16
CASSEGGLGGNTIYF | TGTGCCAGCAGTGAAGGGGGACTCGGGGGGAACACCATATATTTT | TRBJ1-3 | - | - | TRBV6-1 | 15